The clone carrying this T cell receptor (beta chain) showed up many times. What it binds is unknown. The data were obtained in a study of neurological immune-mediated disorders. General study points: HTLV-1-associated myelopathy displayed the greatest TCR clonal expansion, and multiple sclerosis exhibited the smallest, lower than that of healthy controls. Subjects shared no identical expanded-clone CDR3 amino acid sequences, suggesting private TCR-beta repertoires in all groups.

The unsorted libraries had their origin in 2 million PBMCs stored at -80 C. The ends were cut back, 1 base at V and 2 bases at J, with 15 bases in the middle. From germline, CDR1 is LGHNA and CDR2 YNFKEQ. The CDR3 is 17 amino acids. A 10-nucleotide random UMI tagged transcripts in template-switch 5'RACE cDNA synthesis. TCRdb re-called the 5' RACE reads through MiXCR, storing one row per CDR3 protein. The sample carries roughly 60,000 distinct CDR3 sequences, about 3.7% recorded once. The source is a woman in her forties or fifties with multiple sclerosis. The chain combines TRBV4-2 with TRBJ1-5, with D unclear. Material for sequencing was PBMCs. The CDR3 DNA sequence: TGTGCCAGCAGCCAAGCCTCGGGTGGCCGTGGCAATCAGCCCCAGCATTTT. Translating it yields CASSQASGGRGNQPQHF.